Included here is one T cell receptor (beta chain) sequence, with context. In the study's own analysis: Quantification of nucleated cells was approximated via reference gene primer amplification. Generated by immunoSEQ multiplex PCR, the TCRdb table keeps only in-frame clones and is missing some. V and J calls and clone size are given by that table; D and trimming were obtained from the DNA. The table includes a few hundred thousand clones, around 84% detected once. The sample originates from a study of blood T cell repertoires in COVID-19. Study summary: Sites across the United States, Italy and Spain contributed samples from acute and convalescent COVID-19. T cells, B-cell-depleted T cells, or PBMCs supplied cDNA or gDNA.

What was sequenced was peripheral blood. This clonotype was obtained from a man aged 60 to 69 with acute or convalescent COVID-19.

The CDR3 loop is CASSQDPGQGHYEQYF. CDR3 in DNA: TGTGCCAGCAGCCAAGACCCGGGACAGGGGCACTACGAGCAGTACTTC. The genes are TRBV3-1 (or the pseudogene TRBV3-2) and TRBJ2-7; 10 nucleotides match TRBD1. V was pared by 0 bases and J by 3 bases, with 5 bases of the junction left unmatched. The CDR3 runs to 16 residues. The germline V gene has CDR1 LGHDT and CDR2 YNNKEL (reference sequence).